This TCR beta chain was identified during a study of control samples from healthy donors and cancer patients. Germline V gene sequence: CDR1 MNHEY, CDR2 SVGAGI. Trimming pared 2 bases from V and 8 bases from J, leaving 15 bases between. The CDR3 totals 15 residues. Profiling relied on immunoSEQ multiplex PCR, and the TCRdb table lists in-frame clones only, not all of them. Among some 98,000 clones listed, 70% to 85% were seen once. The genes are TRBV6-5 and TRBJ2-2; perhaps TRBD1 as D (5 bases). This TCR came from a man between 70 and 80 years old with lung cancer. Sequencing was done on a sample of PBMCs. The CDR3 sequence: CASSYLQGLSGELFF. The CDR3 DNA reads as TGTGCCAGCAGTTACCTCCAGGGCCTGAGTGGGGAGCTGTTTTTT.